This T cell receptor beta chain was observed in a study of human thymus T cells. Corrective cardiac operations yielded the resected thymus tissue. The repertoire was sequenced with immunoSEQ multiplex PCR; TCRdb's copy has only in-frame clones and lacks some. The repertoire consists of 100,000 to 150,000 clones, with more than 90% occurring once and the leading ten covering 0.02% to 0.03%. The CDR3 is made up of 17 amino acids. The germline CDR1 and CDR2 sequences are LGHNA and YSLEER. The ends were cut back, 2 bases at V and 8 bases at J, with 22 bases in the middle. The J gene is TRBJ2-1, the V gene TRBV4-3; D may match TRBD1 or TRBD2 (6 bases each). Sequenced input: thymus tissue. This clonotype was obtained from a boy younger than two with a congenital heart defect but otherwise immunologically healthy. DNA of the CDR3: TGCGCCAGCAGCCAAACCTACGGGGGCCGAGTGTCGCATGAGCAGTTCTTC. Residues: CASSQTYGGRVSHEQFF.